Presented here are 28 T cell receptor beta chains from one specimen sequenced in a study of technical replicates of blood from a handful of donors. Data came from immunoSEQ multiplex PCR; TCRdb stores just in-frame clones and leaves some out. Of 81,000 or so clones detected, 90% to 98% appear once; the ten largest clones hold about 0.2%. Sequencing was performed on T cells isolated from PBMCs. Every receptor here comes from a human donor in good health.

The rearrangement uses TRBV9 and TRBJ1-1; perhaps TRBD1 as D (5 bases). This CDR3 spans 14 amino acids. CDR1 is SGDLS, CDR2 YYNGEE, per germline. V shed 3 bases and J shed 4 bases, with 13 bases lying between them. The DNA of the CDR3 is TGTGCCAGCAGCGAGGGATGGGGCCCCACTGAAGCTTTCTTT. It translates to CASSEGWGPTEAFF. Supplemented by reference TRBV9 and TRBJ1-1, the full variable domain reads DSGVTQTPKHLITATGQRVTLRCSPRSGDLSVYWYQQSLDQGLQFLIQYYNGEERAKGNILERFSAQQFPDLHSELNLSSLELGDSALYFCASSEGWGPTEAFFGQGTRLTVV.

The genes are TRBV30 and TRBJ1-1; 9 nucleotides align to TRBD1. The CDR3 sequence is 16 residues long. J was trimmed by 6 bases and V by 2 bases; bases with no gene match: 13. CDR1 GTSNPN and CDR2 SVGIG come from the germline V gene (reference sequence). In DNA form, the CDR3 reads TGTGCCTGGAGTCATTTTTTAAGACAGGGGGGGGCTGAAGCTTTCTTT. It yields the protein CAWSHFLRQGGAEAFF.

The chain recombines TRBV28 with TRBJ2-5, with TRBD2 matching over 7 bases. The germline V gene has CDR1 MDHEN and CDR2 SYDVKM. Trimming removed 8 bases from V and 2 bases from J; junction bases left unmatched: 14. The CDR3 covers 16 residues. For the CDR3, the DNA is TGTGCCAGCGGCCTGAACGGGCTAGCGGTACAAGAGACCCAGTACTTC. Translating gives CASGLNGLAVQETQYF.

This chain joins TRBV11-2 and TRBJ2-1, with no clear D. With 5 bases removed from V and 5 bases from J, the gap between germline ends came to 13 bases. The germline V gene encodes CDR1 SGHAT and CDR2 FQNNGV. The CDR3 runs 14 residues. In nucleotides, the CDR3 is TGTGCCAGCAGCAAGAGACTGGAAAACAATGAGCAGTTCTTC. Translated: CASSKRLENNEQFF.

This chain links TRBV30 with TRBJ2-1; 10 positions agree with TRBD1. The CDR3 is made up of 15 amino acids. J was trimmed by 7 bases and V by 2 bases; bases with no gene match: 8. Germline CDR1 reads GTSNPN; CDR2 reads SVGIG (reference sequence). DNA of the CDR3: TGTGCCTGGAGTCATGTAACGGGACAGGGGAATGAGCAGTTCTTC. Residues: CAWSHVTGQGNEQFF. Using reference TRBV30 and TRBJ2-1 for the parts outside the CDR3, the full variable domain is SQTIHQWPATLVQPVGSPLSLECTVEGTSNPNLYWYRQAAGRGLQLLFYSVGIGQISSEVPQNLSASRPQDRQFILSSKKLLLSDSGFYLCAWSHVTGQGNEQFFGPGTRLTVL.

V and J are TRBV7-9 and TRBJ2-3; TRBD1 is a possible D gene (6 bases). V shed 7 bases and J shed 6 bases, with 14 bases lying between them. The V gene's germline CDR1 is SEHNR and CDR2 FQNEAQ (reference sequence). This CDR3 comprises 13 residues. The CDR3 DNA sequence: TGTGCCAGCACCCCACAGGGAAGGGATACGCAGTATTTT. Encoded protein: CASTPQGRDTQYF.

The chain has TRBV7-3 and TRBJ1-1; D ambiguous. This CDR3 is built from 13 residues. CDR1 is SGHTA, CDR2 FQGTGA, per germline. V shed 5 bases and J shed 6 bases, with 13 bases lying between them. CDR3 loop: CASSRYGSAEAFF. In nucleotides, the CDR3 is TGTGCCAGCAGCCGTTACGGAAGCGCTGAAGCTTTCTTT.

The chain has TRBV30 and TRBJ2-5; 9 nucleotides agree with TRBD1. The germline CDR1 and CDR2 sequences are GTSNPN and SVGIG (reference sequence). This CDR3 region has 13 residues. Losses at the gene ends were 1 base for V and 9 bases for J; bases not matched to a gene: 6. For the CDR3, the DNA is TGTGCCTGGAGTGGGGGACAGGGAAGGGCCCAGTACTTC. Residues: CAWSGGQGRAQYF.

V and J are TRBV5-1 and TRBJ2-3; TRBD1 agrees at 9 bases. With 3 bases clipped from V and 6 bases from J, the junction kept 8 bases outside the gene matches. The length of the CDR3 is 15 residues. CDR1 and CDR2 from the germline V gene are SGHRS and YFSETQ. The DNA of the CDR3 is TGCGCCAGCAGCTCTACACAGGGGGCACGGGATACGCAGTATTTT. Translated: CASSSTQGARDTQYF.

The chain employs TRBV6-1 and TRBJ2-7, with 11 positions matching TRBD1. Trimming removed 3 bases from V and 5 bases from J; junction bases left unmatched: 3. The CDR3 extends over 14 amino acids. Germline CDR1 reads MNHNS; CDR2 reads SASEGT. CDR3 coding DNA: TGTGCCAGCAGTGACGGACAGGGGGCAAACGAGCAGTACTTC. Its translation: CASSDGQGANEQYF.

This rearrangement joins TRBV7-6 to TRBJ1-4, with D perhaps matching TRBD1 (5 bases). The CDR3 is 14 residues long. V lost 1 base, J lost 4 bases, and 7 bases lay in between. CDR1 and CDR2 from the germline V gene are SGHVS and FNYEAQ. In nucleotides, the CDR3 is TGTGCCAGCAGCTTAGGAGACAGTAATGAAAAACTGTTTTTT. Translation: CASSLGDSNEKLFF.

The CDR3 here is CASSLGTGETGELFF. The CDR3 DNA is TGTGCCAGCAGCTTAGGGACAGGGGAGACCGGGGAGCTGTTTTTT. The chain links TRBV7-3 to TRBJ2-2; the match to TRBD1 covers 10 bases. The CDR3 runs 15 residues. CDR1 SGHTA and CDR2 FQGTGA come from the germline V gene. Trimming cost V 2 bases and J 5 bases; bases outside gene matches: 2.

The V gene is TRBV4-1, the J gene TRBJ2-1, with TRBD2 as a possible D gene (6 bases). V was pared by 4 bases and J by 4 bases, with 20 bases between. The CDR3 loop spans 17 amino acids. CDR1 is MGHRA and CDR2 is YSYEKL in the germline V gene. DNA for the CDR3: TGCGCCAGCAGCCCCAATATCGGTAGCGGAGATTACAATGAGCAGTTCTTC. Encoded protein: CASSPNIGSGDYNEQFF.

The chain has TRBV28 and TRBJ2-3; 15 bases fit TRBD2. The J segment lost 4 bases and the V segment lost 0 bases, leaving 11 bases of the junction unmatched. The germline CDR1 and CDR2 sequences are MDHEN and SYDVKM. The CDR3 is 20 residues long. CDR3 DNA sequence: TGTGCCAGCAGTTTATGGAATCCGTTGGGGACTAGCGGGAGGTCAGATACGCAGTATTTT. Its translation is CASSLWNPLGTSGRSDTQYF.

In its sample, this clone was seen once. This rearrangement joins TRBV15 to TRBJ2-7, with TRBD2 matching over 7 bases. Germline values: CDR1 LNHNV, CDR2 YYDKDF (reference sequence). CDR3 size: 14 residues. The V segment lost 6 bases and the J segment 0 bases; nucleotides outside the gene matches: 5. The CDR3 bases are TGTGCCACCAGTAGGACTAGAAGCTCCTACGAGCAGTACTTC. Residues: CATSRTRSSYEQYF.

The genes are TRBV4-1 and TRBJ2-3; D is undetermined. The V end lost 4 bases, the J end lost 0 bases, and 11 bases lay between the germline ends. There are 15 residues in the CDR3. Germline CDR1 and CDR2: MGHRA and YSYEKL. The CDR3 reads CASSLSATSTDTQYF. The CDR3 nucleotides read TGCGCCAGCAGCCTCTCCGCGACTAGCACAGATACGCAGTATTTT.

This rearrangement joins TRBV5-1 to TRBJ2-3; D is possibly TRBD2 (6 bases). The CDR3 is made up of 17 amino acids. Germline loops: CDR1 SGHRS, CDR2 YFSETQ. Trimming cost V 4 bases and J 3 bases, with 21 bases left between them. In DNA, the CDR3 is TGCGCCAGCAGCCCGGAGGGCCCCGGCGGTTGGACAGATACGCAGTATTTT. Its translation is CASSPEGPGGWTDTQYF. Complete variable domain (other parts from reference TRBV5-1 and TRBJ2-3): KAGVTQTPRYLIKTRGQQVTLSCSPISGHRSVSWYQQTPGQGLQFLFEYFSETQRNKGNFPGRFSGRQFSNSRSEMNVSTLELGDSALYLCASSPEGPGGWTDTQYFGPGTRLTVL.

The V call is TRBV28, the J call TRBJ2-7, with D tentatively TRBD1 (6 bases). Germline CDR1 MDHEN, CDR2 SYDVKM. V lost 5 bases, J lost 0 bases, and 14 bases lay in between. This CDR3 is built from 15 residues. The DNA of the CDR3 is TGTGCCAGCAGTACCGGGGACATACGCTCCTACGAGCAGTACTTC. This encodes CASSTGDIRSYEQYF.

The chain has TRBV10-3 and TRBJ2-1; D remains ambiguous. Germline CDR1 ENHRY, CDR2 SYGVKD. The CDR3 extends over 12 amino acids. The ends were cut back, 9 bases at V and 2 bases at J, with 8 bases in the middle. The CDR3 DNA sequence: TGTGCCATAGCCTCGACCTACAATGAGCAGTTCTTC. Translating it yields CAIASTYNEQFF.

The genes are TRBV7-9 and TRBJ1-1; 10 positions agree with TRBD1. The CDR3 consists of 17 residues. Per germline, CDR1 SEHNR and CDR2 FQNEAQ (reference sequence). V was clipped by 2 bases and J by 1 base; unmatched bases: 7. The CDR3 spells CASSLPLTGGANTEAFF. CDR3 nucleotides: TGTGCCAGCAGCTTACCCTTGACAGGGGGCGCGAACACTGAAGCTTTCTTT.

The sample holds a few counts of this clone. The gene calls are TRBV18 and TRBJ2-7; D is unresolved. This CDR3 contains 16 residues. V lost 2 bases and J 0 bases, leaving 14 bases between the germline ends. The germline CDR1 and CDR2 sequences are KGHSH and LQKENI. DNA for the CDR3: TGTGCCAGCTCACCAAACGGCGGCCTGAGCTCCTACGAGCAGTACTTC. This codes for CASSPNGGLSSYEQYF.

This clone was observed once. The V gene is TRBV5-8, the J gene TRBJ1-1; D is possibly TRBD1 (5 bases). Germline loops: CDR1 SGHTS, CDR2 YDEGEE. Deletions cut 5 bases from V and 5 bases from J, with 16 bases between. The CDR3 spans 14 residues. This CDR3 reads CASSLVSGRTEAFF. The CDR3 nucleotides are TGTGCCAGCAGTTTAGTGTCAGGGCGGACTGAAGCTTTCTTT.

The chain combines TRBV5-4 with TRBJ2-7, with 9 bases matching TRBD1. V was pared by 3 bases and J by 4 bases, with 8 bases of the junction left unmatched. The V gene's germline CDR1 is SGHNT and CDR2 YYREEE (reference sequence). This CDR3 contains 15 residues. The CDR3 DNA reads as TGTGCCAGCAGCTCCCCCGGGACAGGGAAGTACGAGCAGTACTTC. Protein sequence: CASSSPGTGKYEQYF.

This clone was picked up one time. The chain couples TRBV30 to TRBJ1-1; D call uncertain. V lost 7 bases and J 7 bases, leaving 4 bases between the germline ends. This CDR3 comprises 8 residues. Germline-derived CDR1 and CDR2 are GTSNPN and SVGIG (reference sequence). The CDR3: CASGEAFF. DNA for the CDR3: TGTGCCTCCGGTGAAGCTTTCTTT. Using reference TRBV30 and TRBJ1-1 for the parts outside the CDR3, the full variable domain is SQTIHQWPATLVQPVGSPLSLECTVEGTSNPNLYWYRQAAGRGLQLLFYSVGIGQISSEVPQNLSASRPQDRQFILSSKKLLLSDSGFYLCASGEAFFGQGTRLTVV.

The V call is TRBV7-2, the J call TRBJ2-2; TRBD2 aligns across 9 bases. After removal of 6 bases from V and 4 bases from J, the junction contained 9 bases not matched to a gene. Germline V gene data show CDR1 as SGHTA and CDR2 as FQGNSA. The CDR3 loop spans 16 amino acids. DNA for the CDR3: TGTGCCAGCAGTCTCGTAGCGGGGGACCTCACCGGGGAGCTGTTTTTT. Its translation: CASSLVAGDLTGELFF.

The V gene is TRBV27, the J gene TRBJ2-7; 9 bases are a match to TRBD1. Germline assignment: CDR1 MNHEY and CDR2 SMNVEV (reference sequence). V was pared by 5 bases and J by 4 bases, with 6 bases of the junction left unmatched. CDR3 length equals 14 residues. CDR3 DNA sequence: TGTGCCAGCAGTCTTGGGACAGGGAATTACGAGCAGTACTTC. It translates to CASSLGTGNYEQYF.

The chain links TRBV29-1 to TRBJ2-1, with TRBD1 identical over 9 bases. This CDR3 comprises 14 residues. CDR1 and CDR2 (germline): SQVTM, ANQGSEA. Germline trimming cut 5 bases from V and 9 bases from J; bases unmatched to any gene: 11. DNA of the CDR3: TGCAGCGTTCCCGGGACAGGGTACGTAGGTGAGCAGTTCTTC. The encoded protein is CSVPGTGYVGEQFF.

The V and J genes are TRBV19 and TRBJ1-4; D unclear. The CDR3 has 13 residues. Germline assignment: CDR1 LNHDA and CDR2 SQIVND (reference sequence). V was pared by 2 bases and J by 5 bases, with 6 bases between. The CDR3: CASSISLNEKLFF. The CDR3 region has the DNA TGTGCCAGTAGTATAAGCCTAAATGAAAAACTGTTTTTT.